This T cell receptor beta chain was documented in a study of CD8 T cells in Susac syndrome. The ends lost 1 base at V and 5 bases at J; junction bases unmatched: 10. The CDR3 length is 17 residues. Germline V gene lookup returns CDR1 SGHAT and CDR2 FQDESV (reference sequence). The authors reverse transcribed 0.5 to 1 ug RNA with random hexamers. immunoSEQ multiplex PCR amplified TCR beta CDR3 across 54 Vbeta, 13 Jbeta. From the immunoSEQ multiplex PCR reads, TCRdb called clonotypes with MiXCR, one entry per CDR3 protein. The sample has about 150,000 distinct CDR3 sequences, just under 95% seen once; the top ten hold around 0.21%.

Sequencing was carried out using CD8+ T cells from PBMCs. This sequence joins TRBV11-1 and TRBJ2-3; 9 nucleotides line up with TRBD2. The source is a human donor with multiple sclerosis. This CDR3 is CASSLGSGGPKGDTQYF. The CDR3 DNA reads TGTGCCAGCAGCTTAGGGAGCGGGGGGCCGAAGGGAGATACGCAGTATTTT.